Each of the 4 T cell receptor beta chains below was sequenced from the same sample in a study of cytomegalovirus exposure and HLA in healthy donors. PCR used 60 Vbeta primers and 13 Jbeta primers. This table comes from immunoSEQ multiplex PCR, and its TCRdb copy is limited to in-frame clones, with some not included. Of 100,000 to 150,000 clones listed, 55% to 75% are singletons. The sequenced sample consisted of PBMCs. These receptors came from a young man in good health and CMV-seronegative.

About this clone: At one end the junction does not follow the germline gene, possibly because of a read error. The V gene is TRBV7-9, the J gene TRBJ1-1; D might be TRBD1 (6 bases). Germline lookup yields CDR1 SEHNR and CDR2 FQNEAQ (reference sequence). The CDR3 sequence is 16 residues long. The CDR3 is CSSSLTGFPPDTEAFF. CDR3 in DNA: TGTTCCAGCAGCTTAACAGGGTTCCCCCCGGACACTGAAGCTTTCTTT.

This clone occurred a few times. This chain links TRBV9 with TRBJ1-6; D not certain. Between the trimmed V and J ends, which lost 4 bases and 6 bases, there was a span of 14 bases. This CDR3 contains 15 residues. Germline CDR1 SGDLS, CDR2 YYNGEE. This CDR3 reads CASSPSRNVNSPLHF. The CDR3 DNA is TGTGCCAGCAGCCCGAGCAGGAATGTTAATTCACCCCTCCACTTT.

A few counts support this clone. The chain combines TRBV7-9 with TRBJ2-7; 7 nucleotides line up with TRBD2. Germline loops: CDR1 SEHNR, CDR2 FQNEAQ (reference sequence). V lost 1 base and J lost 6; bases outside the gene matches: 6. The CDR3 extends over 14 amino acids. The CDR3 loop is CASSLEASGIEQYF. CDR3 bases: TGTGCCAGCAGCTTAGAGGCTAGCGGAATCGAGCAGTACTTC.

The chain recombines TRBV6-1 with TRBJ1-1; TRBD1 might be the D (6 bases). V gave up 2 bases and J gave up 6 bases, with 19 bases separating them. CDR3 length: 16 amino acids. Per germline, CDR1 MNHNS and CDR2 SASEGT. This chain's CDR3 is CASSETPGQLSAEAFF. The CDR3 DNA sequence: TGTGCCAGCAGTGAAACACCGGGACAACTGAGCGCTGAAGCTTTCTTT.